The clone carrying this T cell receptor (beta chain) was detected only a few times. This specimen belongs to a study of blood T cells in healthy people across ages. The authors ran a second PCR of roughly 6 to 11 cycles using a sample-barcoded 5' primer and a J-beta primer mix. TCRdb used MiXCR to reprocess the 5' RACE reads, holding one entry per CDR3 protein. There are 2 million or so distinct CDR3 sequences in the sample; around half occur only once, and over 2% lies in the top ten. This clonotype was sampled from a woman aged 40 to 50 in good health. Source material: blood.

CDR3 loop: CASSLAIFSGQLNNEQFF. The CDR3 DNA follows: TGCGCCAGCAGCTTGGCCATCTTCTCGGGACAGCTCAACAATGAGCAGTTCTTC. The chain joins TRBV5-1 to TRBJ2-1, with 7 bases that match TRBD1. V shed 0 bases, J shed 5 bases, and the junction held 14 bases outside the gene matches. This CDR3 contains 18 residues. Germline CDR1 and CDR2: SGHRS and YFSETQ.